This is a list of T cell receptor beta chains from one sample in a study of neoadjuvant anti-PD-1 for oral cavity cancer. The protocol was immunoSEQ multiplex PCR, while the TCRdb copy is restricted to in-frame clones and leaves out a portion. The repertoire holds 17,000 or so clones, 60% to 70% seen once, with around 2.8% in the top ten. Here the sequenced sample was PBMCs, taken before nivolumab (anti-PD-1) treatment. All receptors come from a person aged 35-79 years with oral cavity squamous cell carcinoma. Both conserved end residues are part of each CDR3. D genes are given only for firm matches. Some rows mark clone size as missing; the rest say once, few, many or name a class of expanded clone.

D gene	V gene	J gene	clone size	CDR3 DNA	CDR3 protein
TRBD2	TRBV11-2	TRBJ2-2	NA	TGTGCCAGCAGCTTAGTACCGTGGACATCGGGAGGGAACACCGGGGAGCTGTTTTTT	CASSLVPWTSGGNTGELFF
NA	TRBV6-5	TRBJ2-7	once	TGTGCCAGCAGTTCAACGAGACCCTACGAGCAGTACTTC	CASSSTRPYEQYF
NA	TRBV29-1	TRBJ2-1	NA	TGCAGGGTGCAGGCCTTCAACAATGAGCAGTTCTTC	CRVQAFNNEQFF
NA	TRBV2	TRBJ2-7	once	TGTGCCAGCGGACTGGCCCATGACGTCCCCACCTACGAGCAGTACTTC	CASGLAHDVPTYEQYF
NA	TRBV4-1	TRBJ2-2	once	TGCGCCAGCAGCCACCAGTTCACCGGGGAGCTGTTTTTT	CASSHQFTGELFF
NA	TRBV6-1	TRBJ2-1	NA	TGTGCCAGCAGTGAATATAGTCCCCGGCAGGGTTCATACAATGAGCAGTTCTTC	CASSEYSPRQGSYNEQFF
NA	TRBV6-1	TRBJ2-7	NA	TGTGCCAGCAGTGAAATCGTAGAAGGGGTGGGTAGGGCCTACGAGCAGTACTTC	CASSEIVEGVGRAYEQYF
TRBD2	TRBV30	TRBJ2-7	NA	TGTGCCGGGATGGGACTAGCGGGAGTCGAGCAGTACTTC	CAGMGLAGVEQYF
TRBD2	TRBV6-5	TRBJ2-7	NA	TGTGCCAGCAACCCCTTAGCGGGACCCACCTACGAGCAGTACTTC	CASNPLAGPTYEQYF
TRBD1	TRBV13	TRBJ2-3	NA	TGTGCCAGCAGCTTCCCCAGGGGGCAGGATACAGATACGCAGTATTTT	CASSFPRGQDTDTQYF
NA	TRBV11-2	TRBJ1-1	NA	TGTGCCAGCAGCATTAGCAACACTGAAGCTTTCTTT	CASSISNTEAFF
NA	TRBV7-9	TRBJ1-1	NA	TGTGCCAGCAGCTCCCAAAGCGGCAGTAAGGGGCTCTTT	CASSSQSGSKGLF
NA	TRBV2	TRBJ2-7	NA	TGTGCCTCCCAATCCGGCACAGGCCCCTACGAGCAGTACTTC	CASQSGTGPYEQYF
NA	TRBV5-6	TRBJ2-7	NA	TGTGCCAGCAGCTTAGGTCAAACAATCTACGAGCAGTACTTC	CASSLGQTIYEQYF
NA	TRBV5-6	TRBJ2-1	NA	TGTGCCAGCAGCTTGCCGGGGGCATACAATGAGCAGTTCTTC	CASSLPGAYNEQFF
NA	TRBV6-5	TRBJ2-7	NA	TGTGCCAGCAGTCTCCGGAGGGGAGACTACGAGCAGTACTTC	CASSLRRGDYEQYF
TRBD2	TRBV5-1	TRBJ2-1	NA	TGCGCCAGCAGCGTAGCGGGACTAGCGGCAAACAATGAGCAGTTCTTC	CASSVAGLAANNEQFF
TRBD1	TRBV11-2	TRBJ1-1	NA	TGTGCCAGCAGCTTACAGGGGGCTGAAGCTTTCTTT	CASSLQGAEAFF
TRBD1	TRBV2	TRBJ1-2	few	TGTGCCAGCAGTGTGGGACAGGGGATCTATGGCTACACCTTC	CASSVGQGIYGYTF
TRBD2	TRBV5-1	TRBJ2-5	NA	TGCGCCAGCAGCTTGGGACTAGCGGGGAAAGAGACCCAGTACTTC	CASSLGLAGKETQYF
NA	TRBV19	TRBJ2-6	NA	TGTGCCAGTAGAAATACAGGGAGGACTGGGGCCAACGTCCTGACTTTC	CASRNTGRTGANVLTF
TRBD1	TRBV27	TRBJ1-2	NA	TGTGCCAGCAGTCCAAACTGGGGACAGACATATGGCTACACCTTC	CASSPNWGQTYGYTF
TRBD1	TRBV7-9	TRBJ2-7	NA	TGTGCCAGCAGTTTTTTCCCGGGACAGGCGTACGAGCAGTACTTC	CASSFFPGQAYEQYF
NA	TRBV6-5	TRBJ1-1	NA	TGTGCCAGCAGCCGAGAGGCGAACACTGAAGCTTTCTTT	CASSREANTEAFF
TRBD2	TRBV27	TRBJ2-4	NA	TGTGCCAGCAGTTCAGGGGTTGGGGGACTAGATCGGTACTTC	CASSSGVGGLDRYF
NA	TRBV6-5	TRBJ1-2	few	TGTGCCAGCAGCCAGGGGTATGGCTACACCTTC	CASSQGYGYTF
NA	TRBV19	TRBJ1-1	NA	TGTGCCAGTCATAACCTGGGATCTAACACTGAAGCTTTCTTT	CASHNLGSNTEAFF
NA	TRBV7-9	TRBJ1-5	few	TGTGCCAGCAGCTTGTCGTTCGATCAGCCCCAGCATTTT	CASSLSFDQPQHF
TRBD1	TRBV19	TRBJ1-1	NA	TGTGCCAGTAGTCCACCGGGACAGGGGCGGATGAACACTGAAGCTTTCTTT	CASSPPGQGRMNTEAFF